These 13 T cell receptor beta chains were all obtained from the same sample, sequenced in a study of spatial heterogeneity in lung cancer (dated 2019 in TCRdb). Read against the paper, the sample's time point label means: sample taken at primary tumor resection. For TCR sequencing, whole RNA was extracted from tumor and nontumor lung tissue, or from cryopreserved PBMC samples, and no cell sorting was done. Library construction relied on 5' RACE. Sequencing was carried out with a NextSeq 500. Through fastp at Q25 and MiXCR, TCRdb rebuilt clones from the public reads, retaining in-frame beta chains. Rows are combined by CDR3 protein, so each entry shows the most common genes and DNA. A total of 90,000 to 95,000 distinct CDR3 sequences appear in this sample, more than 10% of them only once. The top ten hold 35% to 45% of the sample. This sample comprised PBMCs, obtained at surgery. The receptor set was obtained from a male donor with early-stage non-small cell lung cancer.

This clonotype has ten or more counts. This sequence joins TRBV27 and TRBJ1-4; 7 bases align to TRBD1. This CDR3 has 14 amino acids. The J segment lost 8 bases and the V segment lost 8 bases, leaving 11 bases of the junction unmatched. Germline CDR1 reads MNHEY; CDR2 reads SMNVEV (reference sequence). CDR3 in amino acids: CASGPRTGREKLFF. Here the CDR3 DNA reads TGTGCCAGCGGTCCCAGGACAGGACGAGAAAAACTGTTTTTT.

The chain is built from TRBV20-1 and TRBJ1-4; D unclear. The germline V gene encodes CDR1 DFQATT and CDR2 SNEGSKA (reference sequence). This CDR3 is 13 amino acids long. Between the trimmed V and J ends, which lost 2 bases and 5 bases, there was a span of 9 bases. The CDR3 DNA is TGCAGTGCTAGATGGGGAATCAATGAAAAACTGTTTTTT. As protein: CSARWGINEKLFF.

The rearrangement joins TRBV25-1 to TRBJ2-4; possible D gene TRBD2, 6 bases. CDR1 is MGHDK, CDR2 SYGVNS, per germline. V was pared by 3 bases and J by 8 bases, with 23 bases between. The length of the CDR3 is 17 residues. This CDR3 is CASSDRDSVLPWDIQYF. The CDR3 region has the DNA TGTGCCAGCAGTGATCGGGACTCGGTTCTGCCCTGGGACATTCAGTACTTC.

This clonotype was recorded a few times. This chain uses TRBV5-1 with TRBJ2-2; D possibly corresponds to TRBD2 (6 bases). Trimming removed 4 bases from V and 1 base from J, with 20 bases in between. Germline CDR1 and CDR2: SGHRS and YFSETQ. This CDR3 region has 18 residues. CDR3 nucleotides: TGCGCCAGCAGCACACGCCCGTCCACTAGCTTGAACACCGGGGAGCTGTTTTTT. Translated: CASSTRPSTSLNTGELFF.

Points on this clonotype: An end of the junction does not agree with germline; a read error may underlie this. The CDR3 is CASSRVGTENTKAFF. The CDR3 DNA reads TGTGCCAGCTCACGAGTCGGGACGGAGAACACTAAAGCTTTCTTT. The chain joins TRBV18 to TRBJ1-1; TRBD1 is a possible D gene (5 bases). CDR3 size: 15 residues. Germline V gene lookup returns CDR1 KGHSH and CDR2 LQKENI.

As for this clonotype: A read error may account for a junction end that differs from germline. The chain carries TRBV18 and TRBJ2-4; D uncertain. The germline gives CDR1 KGHSH, CDR2 LQKENI. The CDR3 runs to 12 residues. The CDR3 loop is CASSPQYEYLHF. The CDR3 bases are TGTGCCAGCTCACCACAATACGAGTACTTACACTTC.

This clonotype was seen only a few times. J is TRBJ2-7 and V is TRBV30; 9 bases map to TRBD2. The CDR3 loop spans 13 amino acids. Trimming removed 3 bases from V and 3 bases from J; junction bases left unmatched: 3. Germline V gene data show CDR1 as GTSNPN and CDR2 as SVGIG (reference sequence). This CDR3 is CAWRLAGVYEQYF. The CDR3 DNA follows: TGTGCCTGGAGGTTAGCGGGAGTCTACGAGCAGTACTTC.

This clonotype was counted between two and nine times. The V and J genes are TRBV7-2 and TRBJ2-4; a weak D match, TRBD2 (5 bases). The CDR3 has 16 amino acids. The germline V and J ends were trimmed by 1 base and 4 bases, with 14 bases remaining between them. From germline, CDR1 is SGHTA and CDR2 FQGNSA. The CDR3 sequence is CASSLGFREFKNIQYF. The CDR3, as DNA: TGTGCCAGCAGCTTAGGCTTTAGGGAGTTTAAAAACATTCAGTACTTC.

The chain links TRBV12-3 or TRBV12-4 to TRBJ2-5, with 8 nucleotides matching TRBD1. The CDR3 is 14 amino acids. V was clipped by 7 bases and J by 0 bases; unmatched bases: 4. In nucleotides, the CDR3 is TGTGCCAGCACAGGGGGCCCGTACCAAGAGACCCAGTACTTC. Translated, it gives CASTGGPYQETQYF.

This clonotype appeared many times. The rearrangement joins TRBV7-8 to TRBJ2-1; D is possibly TRBD1 (6 bases). Germline CDR1 reads SGHVS; CDR2 reads FQNEAQ. The CDR3 length is 15 residues. Trimming removed 5 bases from V and 2 bases from J, with 13 bases in between. CDR3 bases: TGTGCCAGCAGCCTTGGACAGTCGACCTACAATGAGCAGTTCTTC. Its protein is CASSLGQSTYNEQFF.

In its sample, this clonotype was seen a few times. The chain joins TRBV27 to TRBJ2-3; 7 nucleotides line up with TRBD2. This CDR3 has 14 residues. V lost 5 bases and J lost 0; bases outside the gene matches: 2. Germline V gene sequence: CDR1 MNHEY, CDR2 SMNVEV (reference sequence). CDR3: CASSIAGSTDTQYF. The CDR3 region has the DNA TGTGCCAGCAGTATAGCGGGTAGCACAGATACGCAGTATTTT.

Ten or more counts support this clonotype. The chain combines TRBV20-1 with TRBJ2-1; the D gene is possibly TRBD1 (5 bases). The V and J ends lost 6 bases and 7 bases respectively, with 16 bases between them. The CDR3 covers 13 residues. Germline V CDR1 and CDR2: DFQATT, SNEGSKA (reference sequence). The chain's CDR3 is CSAGPPKGNEQFF. As DNA, the CDR3 is TGCAGTGCCGGGCCCCCCAAGGGGAATGAGCAGTTCTTC.

This clonotype was counted a few times. The chain joins TRBV7-2 to TRBJ1-1; TRBD1 agrees at 8 bases. The length of the CDR3 is 15 residues. V lost 1 base to trimming and J lost 3 bases; unmatched junction nucleotides: 4. Germline assignment: CDR1 SGHTA and CDR2 FQGNSA. CDR3 protein: CASSLGQGLDTEAFF. CDR3 DNA: TGTGCCAGCAGCTTAGGACAGGGGCTCGACACTGAAGCTTTCTTT.